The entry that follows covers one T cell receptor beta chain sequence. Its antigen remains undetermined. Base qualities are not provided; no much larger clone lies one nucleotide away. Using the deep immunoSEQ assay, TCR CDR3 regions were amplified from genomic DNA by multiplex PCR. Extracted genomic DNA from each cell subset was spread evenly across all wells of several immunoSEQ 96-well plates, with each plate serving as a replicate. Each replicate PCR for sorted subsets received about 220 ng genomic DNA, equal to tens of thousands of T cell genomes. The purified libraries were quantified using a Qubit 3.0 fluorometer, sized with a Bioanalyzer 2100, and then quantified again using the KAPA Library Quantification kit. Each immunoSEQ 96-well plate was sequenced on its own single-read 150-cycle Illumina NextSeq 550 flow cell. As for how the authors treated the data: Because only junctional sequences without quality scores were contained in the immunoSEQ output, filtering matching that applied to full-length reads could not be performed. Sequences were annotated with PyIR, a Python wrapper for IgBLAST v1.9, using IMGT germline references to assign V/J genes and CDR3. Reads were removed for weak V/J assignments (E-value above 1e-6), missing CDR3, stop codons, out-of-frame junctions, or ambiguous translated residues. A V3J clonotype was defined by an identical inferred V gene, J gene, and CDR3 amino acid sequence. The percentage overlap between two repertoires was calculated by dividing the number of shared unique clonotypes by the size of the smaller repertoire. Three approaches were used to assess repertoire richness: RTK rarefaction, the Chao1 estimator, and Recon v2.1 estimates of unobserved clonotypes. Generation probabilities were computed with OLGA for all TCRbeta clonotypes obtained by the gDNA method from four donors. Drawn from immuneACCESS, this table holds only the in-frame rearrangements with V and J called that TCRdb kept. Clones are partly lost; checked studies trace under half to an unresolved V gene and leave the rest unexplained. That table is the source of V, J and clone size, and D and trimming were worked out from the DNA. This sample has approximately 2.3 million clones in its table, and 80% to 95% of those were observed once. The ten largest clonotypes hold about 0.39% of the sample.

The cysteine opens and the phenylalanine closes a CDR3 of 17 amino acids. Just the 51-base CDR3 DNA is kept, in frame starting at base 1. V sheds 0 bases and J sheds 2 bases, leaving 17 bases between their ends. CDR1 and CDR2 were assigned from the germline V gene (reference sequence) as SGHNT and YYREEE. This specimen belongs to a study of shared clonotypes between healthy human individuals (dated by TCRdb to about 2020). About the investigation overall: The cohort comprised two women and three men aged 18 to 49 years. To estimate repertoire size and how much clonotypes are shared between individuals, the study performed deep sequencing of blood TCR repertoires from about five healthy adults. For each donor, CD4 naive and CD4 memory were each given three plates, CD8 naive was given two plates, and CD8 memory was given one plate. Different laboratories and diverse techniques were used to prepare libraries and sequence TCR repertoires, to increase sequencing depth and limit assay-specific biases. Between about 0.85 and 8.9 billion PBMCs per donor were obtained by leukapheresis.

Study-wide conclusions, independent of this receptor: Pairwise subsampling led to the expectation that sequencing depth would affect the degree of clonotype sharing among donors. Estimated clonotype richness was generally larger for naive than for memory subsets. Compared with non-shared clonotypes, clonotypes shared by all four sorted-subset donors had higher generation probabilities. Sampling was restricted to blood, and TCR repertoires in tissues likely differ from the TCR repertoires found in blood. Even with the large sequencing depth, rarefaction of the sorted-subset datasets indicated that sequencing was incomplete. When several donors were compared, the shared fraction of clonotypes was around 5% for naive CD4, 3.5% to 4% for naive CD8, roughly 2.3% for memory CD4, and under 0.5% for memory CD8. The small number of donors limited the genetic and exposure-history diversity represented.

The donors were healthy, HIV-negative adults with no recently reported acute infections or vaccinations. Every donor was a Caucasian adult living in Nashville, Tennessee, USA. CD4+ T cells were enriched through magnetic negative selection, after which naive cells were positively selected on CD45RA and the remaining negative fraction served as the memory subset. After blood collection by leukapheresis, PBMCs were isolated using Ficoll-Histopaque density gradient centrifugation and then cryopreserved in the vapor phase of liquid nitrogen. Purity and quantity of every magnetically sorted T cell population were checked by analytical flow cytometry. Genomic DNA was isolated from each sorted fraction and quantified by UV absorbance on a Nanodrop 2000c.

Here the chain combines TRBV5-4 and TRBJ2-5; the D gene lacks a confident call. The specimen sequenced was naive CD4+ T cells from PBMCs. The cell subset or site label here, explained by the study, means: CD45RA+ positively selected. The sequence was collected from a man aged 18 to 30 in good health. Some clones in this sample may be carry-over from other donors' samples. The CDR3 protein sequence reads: CASSLGLEYGEQETQYF. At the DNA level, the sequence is TGTGCCAGCAGCTTGGGTCTAGAGTACGGAGAGCAAGAGACCCAGTACTTC.